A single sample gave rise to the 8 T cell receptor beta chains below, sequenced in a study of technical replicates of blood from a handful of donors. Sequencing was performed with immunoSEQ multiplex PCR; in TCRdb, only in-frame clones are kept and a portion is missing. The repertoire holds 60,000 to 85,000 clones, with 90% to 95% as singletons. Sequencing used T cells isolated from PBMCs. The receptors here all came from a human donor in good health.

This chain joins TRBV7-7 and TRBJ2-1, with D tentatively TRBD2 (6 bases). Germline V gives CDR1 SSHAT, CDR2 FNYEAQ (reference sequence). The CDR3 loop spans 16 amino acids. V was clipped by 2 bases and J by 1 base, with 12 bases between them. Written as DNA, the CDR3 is TGTGCCAGCAGCTTATACGGGAGACGGTCCTACAATGAGCAGTTCTTC. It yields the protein CASSLYGRRSYNEQFF.

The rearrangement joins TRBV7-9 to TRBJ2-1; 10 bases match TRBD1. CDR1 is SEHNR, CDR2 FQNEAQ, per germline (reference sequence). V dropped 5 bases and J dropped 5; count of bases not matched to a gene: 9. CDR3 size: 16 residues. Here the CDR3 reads CASSQNRDRGDNEQFF. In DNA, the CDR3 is TGTGCCAGCAGCCAAAACCGGGACAGGGGCGACAATGAGCAGTTCTTC.

CDR3 nucleotides: TGTGCCAGCAGCTTAAGAGGGAATCAGCCCCAGCATTTT. Protein sequence: CASSLRGNQPQHF. The chain uses TRBV7-9 and TRBJ1-5; D gene unclear. The CDR3 length is 13 residues. Trimming stripped 2 bases from V and 4 bases from J, with 6 bases between. Germline CDR1 is SEHNR and CDR2 is FQNEAQ (reference sequence). Filled out from reference TRBV7-9 and TRBJ1-5, the complete variable domain reads DTGVSQNPRHKITKRGQNVTFRCDPISEHNRLYWYRQTLGQGPEFLTYFQNEAQLEKSRLLSDRFSAERPKGSFSTLEIQRTEQGDSAMYLCASSLRGNQPQHFGDGTRLSIL.

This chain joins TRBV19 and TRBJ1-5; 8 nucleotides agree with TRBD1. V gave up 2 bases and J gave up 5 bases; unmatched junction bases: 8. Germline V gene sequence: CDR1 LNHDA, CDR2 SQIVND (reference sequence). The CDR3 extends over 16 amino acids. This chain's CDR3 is CASSILQGARDQPQHF. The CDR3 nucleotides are TGTGCCAGTAGTATACTGCAGGGGGCTCGGGATCAGCCCCAGCATTTT.

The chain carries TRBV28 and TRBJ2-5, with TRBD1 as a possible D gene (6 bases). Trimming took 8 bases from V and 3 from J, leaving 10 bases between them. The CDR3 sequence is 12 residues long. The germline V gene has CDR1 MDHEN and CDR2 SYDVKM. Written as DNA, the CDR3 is TGTGCCAGCGGGCAGGGGAAAGAGACCCAGTACTTC. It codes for CASGQGKETQYF.

CDR3: CATTPGAGYYEQYF. CDR3 coding DNA: TGTGCCACCACTCCAGGGGCAGGGTACTACGAGCAGTACTTC. V usage is TRBV10-3 and J usage is TRBJ2-7; the D gene is possibly TRBD1 (6 bases). The V end was cut by 10 bases, the J end by 3 bases, with 19 bases between. Germline V lookup: CDR1 ENHRY, CDR2 SYGVKD. The CDR3 has 14 amino acids.

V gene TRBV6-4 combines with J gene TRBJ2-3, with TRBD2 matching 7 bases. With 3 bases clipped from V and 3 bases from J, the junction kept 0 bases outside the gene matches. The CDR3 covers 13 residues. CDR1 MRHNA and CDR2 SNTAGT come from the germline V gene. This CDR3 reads CASSERETDTQYF. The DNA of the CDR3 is TGTGCCAGCAGTGAGCGGGAGACAGATACGCAGTATTTT.

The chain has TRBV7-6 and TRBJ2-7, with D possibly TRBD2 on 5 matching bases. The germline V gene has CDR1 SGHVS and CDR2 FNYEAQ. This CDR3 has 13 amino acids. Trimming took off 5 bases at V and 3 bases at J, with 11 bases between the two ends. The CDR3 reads CASSPGKNYEQYF. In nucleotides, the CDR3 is TGTGCCAGCAGCCCCGGGAAAAACTACGAGCAGTACTTC.